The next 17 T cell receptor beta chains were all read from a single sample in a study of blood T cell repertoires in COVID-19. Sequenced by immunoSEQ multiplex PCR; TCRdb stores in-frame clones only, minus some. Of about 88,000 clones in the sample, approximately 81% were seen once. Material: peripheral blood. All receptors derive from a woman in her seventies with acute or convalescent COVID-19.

This chain's CDR3 is CASSGQGRGAFF. CDR3 bases: TGTGCCAGTAGTGGACAGGGCCGCGGGGCTTTCTTT. The chain employs TRBV19 and TRBJ1-1, with 8 bases aligning to TRBD1. V shed 5 bases and J 11 bases; nucleotides not matched to a gene: 7. The germline CDR1 and CDR2 sequences are LNHDA and SQIVND (reference sequence). This CDR3 is 12 amino acids long.

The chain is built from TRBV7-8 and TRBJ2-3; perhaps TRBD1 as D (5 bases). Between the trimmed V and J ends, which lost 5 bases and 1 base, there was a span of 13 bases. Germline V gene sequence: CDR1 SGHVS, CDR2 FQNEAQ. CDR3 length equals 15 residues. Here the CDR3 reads CASSPQVGGTDTQYF. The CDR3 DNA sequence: TGTGCCAGCAGCCCACAAGTAGGGGGCACAGATACGCAGTATTTT.

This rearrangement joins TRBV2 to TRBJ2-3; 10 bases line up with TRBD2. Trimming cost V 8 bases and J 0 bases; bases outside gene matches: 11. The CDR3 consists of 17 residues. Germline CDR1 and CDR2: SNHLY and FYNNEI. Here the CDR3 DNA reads TGTGCCAGCGTATACGGGCCTAGCGGGGGTAGCACAGATACGCAGTATTTT. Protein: CASVYGPSGGSTDTQYF.

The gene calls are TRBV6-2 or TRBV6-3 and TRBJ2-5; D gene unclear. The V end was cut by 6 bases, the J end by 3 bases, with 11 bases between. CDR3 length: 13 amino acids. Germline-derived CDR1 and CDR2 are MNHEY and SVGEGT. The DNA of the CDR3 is TGTGCCAGCAGCCCCCCCGTAAAAGAGACCCAGTACTTC. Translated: CASSPPVKETQYF.

The chain's CDR3 is CASSWRTGGAQGWTQYF. CDR3 coding DNA: TGTGCCAGCAGCTGGAGGACAGGGGGTGCCCAAGGGTGGACCCAGTACTTC. This sequence joins TRBV5-6 and TRBJ2-5; 10 nucleotides align to TRBD1. There are 17 residues in the CDR3. Trimming removed 3 bases from V and 7 bases from J; junction bases left unmatched: 15. Germline V gene lookup returns CDR1 SGHDT and CDR2 YYEEEE.

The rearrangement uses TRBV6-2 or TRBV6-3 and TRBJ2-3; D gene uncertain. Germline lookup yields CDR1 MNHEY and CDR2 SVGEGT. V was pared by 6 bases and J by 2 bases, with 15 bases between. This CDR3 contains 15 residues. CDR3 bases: TGTGCCAGCAGCCCGATCACCCAGTTCACAGATACGCAGTATTTT. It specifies CASSPITQFTDTQYF.

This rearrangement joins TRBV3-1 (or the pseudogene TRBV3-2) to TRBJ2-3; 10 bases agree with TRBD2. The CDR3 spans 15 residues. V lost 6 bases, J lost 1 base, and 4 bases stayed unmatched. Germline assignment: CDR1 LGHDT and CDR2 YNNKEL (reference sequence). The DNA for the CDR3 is TGTGCCAGCAGAATAGCGGGGGGTGGCACAGATACGCAGTATTTT. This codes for CASRIAGGGTDTQYF.

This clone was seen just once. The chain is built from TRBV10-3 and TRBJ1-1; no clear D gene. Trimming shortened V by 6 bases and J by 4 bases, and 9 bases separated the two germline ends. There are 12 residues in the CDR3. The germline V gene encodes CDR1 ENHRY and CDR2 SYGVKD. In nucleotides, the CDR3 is TGTGCCATCAGCGTAGGGAGCACTGAAGCTTTCTTT. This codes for CAISVGSTEAFF.

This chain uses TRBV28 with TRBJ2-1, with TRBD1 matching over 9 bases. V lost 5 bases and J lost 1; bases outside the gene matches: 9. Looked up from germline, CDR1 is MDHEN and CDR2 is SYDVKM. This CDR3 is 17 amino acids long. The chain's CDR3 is CASSRGDRARSYNEQFF. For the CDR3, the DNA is TGTGCCAGCAGTCGAGGGGACAGGGCTAGGTCCTACAATGAGCAGTTCTTC.

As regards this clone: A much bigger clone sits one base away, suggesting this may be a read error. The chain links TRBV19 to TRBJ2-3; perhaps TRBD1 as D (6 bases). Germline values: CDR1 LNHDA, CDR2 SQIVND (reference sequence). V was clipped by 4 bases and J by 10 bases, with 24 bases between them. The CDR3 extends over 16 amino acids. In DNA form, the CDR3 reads TGTGCCAGTAGTACCCCGGGACATGTCGGTAATAATGCGCAGTATTTT. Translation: CASSTPGHVGNNAQYF.

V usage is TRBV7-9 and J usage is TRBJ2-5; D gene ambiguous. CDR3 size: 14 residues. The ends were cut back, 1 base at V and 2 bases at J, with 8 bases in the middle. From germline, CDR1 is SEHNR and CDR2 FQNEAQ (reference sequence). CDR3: CASSLGAEQETQYF. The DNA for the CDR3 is TGTGCCAGCAGCTTAGGGGCAGAACAAGAGACCCAGTACTTC.

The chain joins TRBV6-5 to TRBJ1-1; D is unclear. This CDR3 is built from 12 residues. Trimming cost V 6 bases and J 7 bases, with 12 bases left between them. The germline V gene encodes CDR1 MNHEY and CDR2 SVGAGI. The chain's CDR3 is CASSRGRGEAFF. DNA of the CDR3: TGTGCCAGCAGCCGGGGAAGAGGTGAAGCTTTCTTT.

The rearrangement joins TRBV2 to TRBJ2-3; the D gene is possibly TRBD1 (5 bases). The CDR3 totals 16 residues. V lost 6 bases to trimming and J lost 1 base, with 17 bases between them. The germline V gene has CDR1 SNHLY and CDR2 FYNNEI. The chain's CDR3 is CASSPLKWGGTDTQYF. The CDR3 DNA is TGTGCCAGCAGCCCACTCAAGTGGGGCGGCACAGATACGCAGTATTTT.

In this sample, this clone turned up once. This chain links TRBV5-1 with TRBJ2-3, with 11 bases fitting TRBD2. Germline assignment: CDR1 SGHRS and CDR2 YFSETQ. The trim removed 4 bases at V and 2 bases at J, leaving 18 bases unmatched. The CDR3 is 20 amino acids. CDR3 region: CASSPEGSLLAGGTTDTQYF. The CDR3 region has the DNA TGCGCCAGCAGCCCGGAGGGGTCCTTGCTAGCGGGGGGTACCACAGATACGCAGTATTTT.

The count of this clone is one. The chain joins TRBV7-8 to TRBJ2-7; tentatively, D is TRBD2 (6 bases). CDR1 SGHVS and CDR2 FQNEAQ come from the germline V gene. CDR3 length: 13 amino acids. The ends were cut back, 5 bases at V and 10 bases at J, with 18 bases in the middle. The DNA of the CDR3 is TGTGCCAGCAGCCCGGAGGGGTTGGGGAGACAGTACGTC. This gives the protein CASSPEGLGRQYV.

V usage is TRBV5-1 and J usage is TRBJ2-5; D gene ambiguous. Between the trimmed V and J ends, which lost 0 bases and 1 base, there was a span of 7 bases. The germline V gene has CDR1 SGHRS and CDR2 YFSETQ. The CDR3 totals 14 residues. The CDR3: CASSLAQFQETQYF. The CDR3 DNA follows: TGCGCCAGCAGCTTGGCCCAGTTCCAAGAGACCCAGTACTTC.

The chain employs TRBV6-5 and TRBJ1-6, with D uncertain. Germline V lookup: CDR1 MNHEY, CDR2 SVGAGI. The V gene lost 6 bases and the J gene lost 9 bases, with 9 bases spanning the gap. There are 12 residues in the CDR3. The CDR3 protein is CASRPRGSPLHF. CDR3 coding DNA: TGTGCCAGCAGACCACGGGGTTCACCCCTCCACTTT.